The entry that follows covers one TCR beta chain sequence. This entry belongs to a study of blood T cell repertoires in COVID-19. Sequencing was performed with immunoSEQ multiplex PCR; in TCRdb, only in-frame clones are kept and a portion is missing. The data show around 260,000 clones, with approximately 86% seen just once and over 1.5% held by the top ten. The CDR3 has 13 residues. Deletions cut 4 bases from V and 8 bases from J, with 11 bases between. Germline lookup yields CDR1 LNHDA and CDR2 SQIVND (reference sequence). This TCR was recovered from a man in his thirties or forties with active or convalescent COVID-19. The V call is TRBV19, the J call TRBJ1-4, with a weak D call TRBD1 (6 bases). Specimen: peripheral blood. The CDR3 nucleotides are TGTGCCAGTAGTACCGTCCAGGGGGAAAAACTGTTTTTT. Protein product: CASSTVQGEKLFF.